This TCR beta chain derives from a study of CD8+CD57+ T cells in acquired aplastic anemia (dated by TCRdb to 2017 to 2018). Describing the broader study: On average, sorted CD4+ and CD8+ cells yielded approximately 3 ug of extracted DNA, with a range of roughly 0.17 to 27.4 ug. Paper-wide results and their limitations: Over 25 CD8+ CDR3 sequences were found in both patients and controls but appeared to be highly expressed in patients and within the immunodominant clones of the patients. No significant difference in CD8+ Simpson's diversity was found between patients and healthy controls (P=0.060).

The CDR3 measures 15 amino acids from cysteine to phenylalanine. Of the read, only the CDR3 DNA is kept; its 45 bases are in frame from base 1. The CDR1 and CDR2 encoded by the germline V gene are SGDLS and YYNGEE. Relative to germline, V is missing 4 bases and J is missing 3 bases, with 7 bases of the junction outside any gene match. The study deep-sequenced TCR repertoires of sorted CD4+ and CD8+ blood T cells from severe aplastic anemia patients and healthy subjects. Ficoll-Paque density gradient centrifugation was used to isolate peripheral blood mononuclear cells. Before DNA extraction, CD4+ and CD8+ T cells were sorted with FACS or magnetic beads. About this clonotype: The specificity of this receptor is unknown. Qualities for individual bases were not recorded, and no much larger clone is one base off.

Genomic DNA was used as template for profiling of TCR beta VDJ combinations and CDR3 sequences. An Illumina HiSeq 2000 was the platform used for TCR repertoire sequencing. For the original study's pipeline: TRBV/TRBJ rearrangement plots, CDR3 size and DJ length profiles, and Simpson's diversity index were used to evaluate the repertoires. Whichever DNA sequence was most abundant in the deep sequencing data was defined as the immunodominant clone. CDR3 amino acid sequences were screened for sharing across subjects and were compared with published repertoires and the VDJdb database. TCRdb reworked the public reads: Q25 trimming with fastp, MiXCR clone assembly, productive beta chains retained. A single entry per CDR3 protein holds the most common genes and DNA from its merged rows. The V and J calls and clone size come from TCRdb's table, not from the authors' own analysis. The sample has 200,000 or so distinct CDR3 sequences on record, roughly 64% of them singletons. The ten largest clones capture more than 45% of the sample.

Sequencing was performed on sorted CD4+, CD8+, or CD8+CD57+ T cells (not recorded which) from PBMCs. The TCR originated in a human donor with severe aplastic anemia or a healthy control (not recorded which). The rearranged chain carries TRBV9 and TRBJ2-7; 10 nucleotides in the junction match TRBD2. The DNA reads TGTGCCAGCAGCCTTGGGGGACTAGCGAGCTACGAGCAGTACTTC. It codes for CASSLGGLASYEQYF.